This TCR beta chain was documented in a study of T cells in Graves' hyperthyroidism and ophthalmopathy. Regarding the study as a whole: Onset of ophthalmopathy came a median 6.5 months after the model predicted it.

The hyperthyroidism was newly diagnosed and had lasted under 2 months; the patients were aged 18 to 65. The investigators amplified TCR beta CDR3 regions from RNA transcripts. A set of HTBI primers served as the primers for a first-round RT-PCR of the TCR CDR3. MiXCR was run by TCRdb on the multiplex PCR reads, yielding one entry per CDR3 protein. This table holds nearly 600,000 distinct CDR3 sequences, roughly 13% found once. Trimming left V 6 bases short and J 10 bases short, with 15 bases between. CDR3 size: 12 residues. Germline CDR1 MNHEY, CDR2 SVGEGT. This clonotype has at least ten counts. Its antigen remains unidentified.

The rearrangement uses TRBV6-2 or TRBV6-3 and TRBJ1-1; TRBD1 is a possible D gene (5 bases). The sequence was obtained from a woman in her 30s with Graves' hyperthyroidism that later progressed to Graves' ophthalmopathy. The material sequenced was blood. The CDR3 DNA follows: TGTGCCAGCAGCACTGATTGGGGGAGAGCTTTCTTT. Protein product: CASSTDWGRAFF.